This TCR beta chain was found in a study of blood T cell repertoires in COVID-19. Overall study: Donors in the United States, Italy and Spain gave samples during acute or convalescent COVID-19.

The repertoire was sequenced with immunoSEQ multiplex PCR; TCRdb's copy has only in-frame clones and lacks some. The data contain some 150,000 clones, approximately 80% of them singletons. In its sample, this clone was seen once. The length of the CDR3 is 16 residues. CDR1 is SGHTS and CDR2 is YDEGEE in the germline V gene. Germline trimming cut 0 bases from V and 4 bases from J; bases unmatched to any gene: 6. The V call is TRBV5-8, the J call TRBJ2-5, with 10 bases lining up with TRBD1. Sequencing used peripheral blood. This receptor was taken from a man aged 60-69 years with acute or convalescent COVID-19. CDR3 loop: CASSLGDRGLGETQYF. The DNA of the CDR3 is TGTGCCAGCAGCTTGGGAGACAGGGGGCTTGGAGAGACCCAGTACTTC.